This T cell receptor beta chain was captured by sequencing in a study of T cell clusters in autoimmune cytopenias. Per germline, CDR1 LNHDA and CDR2 SQIVND (reference sequence). This CDR3 is built from 13 residues. TRB was amplified from 250 ng of peripheral blood genomic DNA per sample. This clonotype registers medium-sized by frequency. Its cognate antigen is unknown. General study findings and limits: Primary autoimmune cytopenia patients seemingly lacked the physiological T cell clusters found in healthy donors. No cluster-lack signature appeared between secondary cytopenia and chronic lymphocytic leukemia patients, apparently due to lymphoma masking. TRB repertoire shifts in secondary cytopenia and chronic lymphocytic leukemia mostly reflected lymphoma, not autoimmunity.

TRB rearrangements were amplified by touch-down multiplex PCR with mixed TRB-A/B primers. TCRdb re-called the multiplex PCR reads and gives one entry per CDR3 protein, without DNA. There are a few thousand distinct CDR3 sequences in the sample, with 19% held by the top ten. V gene TRBV19 combines with J gene TRBJ1-1. Material for sequencing was peripheral blood. The clonotype originates from a human donor with an autoimmune cytopenia or autoimmune hepatitis (not recorded which). This chain's CDR3 is CASRQTSSTEAFF.